This TCR beta chain was obtained from a study of PD-1 and CTLA-4 blockade in melanoma. V was trimmed by 7 bases and J by 2 bases, leaving 17 bases between them. The CDR3 runs to 15 residues. CDR1 and CDR2 (germline): MNHEY, SVGAGI. Profiling relied on immunoSEQ multiplex PCR, and the TCRdb table lists in-frame clones only, not all of them. The sample lists under 13,000 clones; approximately 85% were seen once. The V and J genes are TRBV6-5 and TRBJ1-1; D perhaps matches TRBD1 (5 bases). This TCR was recovered from a human donor with melanoma. The sample here was CD8+ T cells from peripheral blood, taken from a patient given anti-PD-1 treatment. CDR3 DNA sequence: TGTGCCAGCATCACAACGGCGGGGGGAAACACTGAAGCTTTCTTT. It specifies CASITTAGGNTEAFF.